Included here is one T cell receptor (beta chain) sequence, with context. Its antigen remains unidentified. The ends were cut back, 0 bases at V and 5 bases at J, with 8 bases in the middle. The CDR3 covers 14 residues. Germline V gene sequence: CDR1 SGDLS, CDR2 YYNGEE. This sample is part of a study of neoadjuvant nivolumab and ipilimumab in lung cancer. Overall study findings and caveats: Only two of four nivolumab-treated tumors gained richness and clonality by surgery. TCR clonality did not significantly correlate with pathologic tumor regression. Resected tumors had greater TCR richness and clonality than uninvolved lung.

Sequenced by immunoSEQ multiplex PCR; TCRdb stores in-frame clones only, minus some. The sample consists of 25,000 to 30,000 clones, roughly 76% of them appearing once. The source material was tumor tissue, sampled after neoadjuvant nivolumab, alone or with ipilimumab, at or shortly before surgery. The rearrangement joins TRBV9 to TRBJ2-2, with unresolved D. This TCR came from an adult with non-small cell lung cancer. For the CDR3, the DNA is TGTGCCAGCAGCGTAGTCCCAGGAACCGGGGAGCTGTTTTTT. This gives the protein CASSVVPGTGELFF.